What follows are 21 T cell receptor beta chains derived from one specimen sequenced in a study of blood T cells in healthy people across ages. A J-beta primer mix and a sample-barcoded 5' primer were used in a second PCR of about 6 to 12 cycles. TCRdb processed the 5' RACE reads anew with MiXCR; each CDR3 protein has one entry. Here the sample spans around 1,500,000 distinct CDR3 sequences, 28% being singletons. Sequencing was carried out using blood. The receptors derive from a woman aged 30 to 39 in good health.

This clonotype has a handful of counts. This sequence joins TRBV7-2 and TRBJ2-1; D is tentatively TRBD1 or TRBD2 (5 bases each). There are 13 residues in the CDR3. The V and J ends lost 2 bases and 6 bases respectively, with 8 bases between them. Per germline, CDR1 SGHTA and CDR2 FQGNSA. The CDR3 DNA reads TGTGCCAGCAGCTTATGGGACGGCAATGAGCAGTTCTTC. The encoded protein is CASSLWDGNEQFF.

This clonotype was observed at least ten times. The chain combines TRBV7-2 with TRBJ2-7; 9 bases match TRBD1. The CDR3 is 15 amino acids. Germline V gives CDR1 SGHTA, CDR2 FQGNSA. V shed 0 bases and J 4 bases; nucleotides not matched to a gene: 4. The DNA for the CDR3 is TGTGCCAGCAGCTTAGCGCGGGGACAGGGTTACGAGCAGTACTTC. The encoded protein is CASSLARGQGYEQYF.

This clonotype came up a few times. The J gene is TRBJ2-3, the V gene TRBV5-1; 13 bases are shared with TRBD2. CDR3 length: 16 amino acids. Germline V lookup: CDR1 SGHRS, CDR2 YFSETQ. V lost 4 bases to trimming and J lost 5 bases; unmatched junction nucleotides: 7. In DNA form, the CDR3 reads TGCGCCAGCAGCCCGGGGGGACTAGCGGGAAGAGATACGCAGTATTTT. It is translated as CASSPGGLAGRDTQYF.

V and J are TRBV7-9 and TRBJ1-6; D ambiguous. The V end was cut by 6 bases, the J end by 7 bases, with 13 bases between. Germline-derived CDR1 and CDR2 are SEHNR and FQNEAQ (reference sequence). The CDR3 extends over 14 amino acids. The CDR3 is CASSLPVWNSPLHF. In DNA form, the CDR3 reads TGTGCCAGCAGTTTACCCGTTTGGAATTCACCCCTCCACTTT.

V is TRBV27 and J is TRBJ2-6, with TRBD1 as a possible D gene (5 bases). This CDR3 spans 16 amino acids. The V and J ends lost 6 bases and 0 bases respectively, with 12 bases between them. Per the germline V gene, CDR1 is MNHEY and CDR2 is SMNVEV (reference sequence). This CDR3 is CASRTPQGSGANVLTF. The DNA of the CDR3 is TGTGCCAGCAGAACTCCGCAGGGCTCTGGGGCCAACGTCCTGACTTTC.

This sequence joins TRBV30 and TRBJ2-6; tentatively, D is TRBD1 (5 bases). Germline V CDR1 and CDR2: GTSNPN, SVGIG (reference sequence). This CDR3 is 13 amino acids long. Trimming removed 8 bases from V and 1 base from J, with 9 bases in between. CDR3 sequence: CATAGSGANVLTF. In DNA form, the CDR3 reads TGTGCCACCGCAGGGTCTGGGGCCAACGTCCTGACTTTC.

The chain has TRBV4-3 and TRBJ1-2; 7 bases are a match to TRBD1. The CDR3 totals 15 residues. Germline assignment: CDR1 LGHNA and CDR2 YSLEER. V shed 1 base, J shed 6 bases, and the junction held 8 bases outside the gene matches. The CDR3 DNA reads TGCGCCAGCAGCCAAGGACAGGGTGGGTTTAATGGCTACACCTTC. This codes for CASSQGQGGFNGYTF.

V and J are TRBV9 and TRBJ2-3; 10 bases line up with TRBD2. Germline V gives CDR1 SGDLS, CDR2 YYNGEE. The CDR3 is 16 amino acids. V dropped 1 base and J dropped 4; count of bases not matched to a gene: 6. This CDR3 reads CASSVSASGSADTQYF. CDR3 bases: TGTGCCAGCAGCGTATCCGCTAGCGGGAGTGCAGATACGCAGTATTTT. Looking up the rest from reference TRBV9 and TRBJ2-3 gives the full variable domain: DSGVTQTPKHLITATGQRVTLRCSPRSGDLSVYWYQQSLDQGLQFLIQYYNGEERAKGNILERFSAQQFPDLHSELNLSSLELGDSALYFCASSVSASGSADTQYFGPGTRLTVL.

The J gene is TRBJ2-7, the V gene TRBV6-1, with D maybe TRBD2 (6 bases). With 0 bases removed from V and 3 bases from J, the gap between germline ends came to 15 bases. Germline lookup yields CDR1 MNHNS and CDR2 SASEGT. The CDR3 consists of 16 residues. DNA for the CDR3: TGTGCCAGCAGTGAAGCAGTCGAGAACGGGGGCTACGAGCAGTACTTC. Residues: CASSEAVENGGYEQYF.

A few counts support this clonotype. The chain links TRBV19 to TRBJ2-7, with D unclear. Germline V gene data show CDR1 as LNHDA and CDR2 as SQIVND (reference sequence). The CDR3 runs 12 residues. The V end lost 10 bases, the J end lost 0 bases, and 10 bases lay between the germline ends. CDR3 in amino acids: CAKRLTSYEQYF. CDR3 sequence (DNA): TGTGCCAAACGACTGACCTCCTACGAGCAGTACTTC.

This clonotype has just a few counts. The chain has TRBV20-1 and TRBJ1-5, with TRBD1 as a possible D gene (5 bases). The CDR3 runs 13 residues. Germline CDR1 reads DFQATT; CDR2 reads SNEGSKA (reference sequence). Between the trimmed V and J ends, which lost 5 bases and 12 bases, there was a span of 20 bases. Written as DNA, the CDR3 is TGCAGTGCTTCTACCGGGACCCGGGGACTCCAGCATTTT. This gives the protein CSASTGTRGLQHF.

The genes are TRBV7-3 and TRBJ2-5, with D maybe TRBD2 (6 bases). The J call may not be correct, given that the DNA end is closer to TRBJ2-7. Germline assignment: CDR1 SGHTA and CDR2 FQGTGA. This CDR3 has 16 amino acids. CDR3 amino acids: CASSLGGGWQGGEQYF. The CDR3 DNA follows: TGTGCCAGCAGCTTGGGGGGTGGTTGGCAGGGCGGCGAGCAGTACTTC.

This chain uses TRBV20-1 with TRBJ2-1; D ambiguous. The CDR3 is 12 residues long. Germline lookup yields CDR1 DFQATT and CDR2 SNEGSKA (reference sequence). Trimming removed 0 bases at V and 15 bases at J, with 15 bases between. CDR3 protein: CSARDIPGRPFF. The DNA of the CDR3 is TGCAGTGCTAGAGATATCCCCGGCCGGCCGTTCTTC.

In this sample, this clonotype turned up a few times. Being one base from a much bigger clone, this may be a read error. The chain couples TRBV27 to TRBJ2-3; 13 bases align to TRBD2. This CDR3 has 16 amino acids. The germline V gene encodes CDR1 MNHEY and CDR2 SMNVEV (reference sequence). CDR3 protein: CAGSLVGLAGEDTQYF. The CDR3 DNA reads as TGTGCCGGCAGTTTAGTTGGACTAGCGGGAGAAGATACGCAGTATTTT.

This clonotype was seen only a few times. J is TRBJ2-2 and V is TRBV9; D not certain. V was cut by 1 base and J by 0 bases, with 7 bases left in between. CDR1 SGDLS and CDR2 YYNGEE come from the germline V gene. This CDR3 is built from 15 residues. The DNA for the CDR3 is TGTGCCAGCAGCGTATGGGCGGCGAACACCGGGGAGCTGTTTTTT. Amino acids: CASSVWAANTGELFF.

The V gene is TRBV18, the J gene TRBJ2-4; 7 nucleotides align to TRBD2. From germline, CDR1 is KGHSH and CDR2 LQKENI. J lost 7 bases, V lost 3 bases, and 6 bases had no gene match. There are 14 residues in the CDR3. The CDR3 DNA sequence: TGTGCCAGCTCACCGAGCGGGGCTGGGAACATTCAGTACTTC. It is translated as CASSPSGAGNIQYF.

This chain joins TRBV5-1 and TRBJ2-3; the D is unclear. CDR1 SGHRS and CDR2 YFSETQ come from the germline V gene. This CDR3 spans 14 amino acids. V was clipped by 1 base and J by 6 bases, with 12 bases between them. Here the CDR3 DNA reads TGCGCCAGCAGCTTGACCCAACCCGGGGATACGCAGTATTTT. It codes for CASSLTQPGDTQYF.

The chain carries TRBV29-1 and TRBJ2-3, with TRBD2 matching over 14 bases. Germline V gene data show CDR1 as SQVTM and CDR2 as ANQGSEA. Trimming cost V 6 bases and J 15 bases; bases outside gene matches: 17. This CDR3 contains 15 residues. CDR3 coding DNA: TGCAGCGTGGACCCCGGACTAGCGGGGGGCCCACCCATCTATTTT. This encodes CSVDPGLAGGPPIYF.

This clonotype was seen ten or more times. The chain employs TRBV7-2 and TRBJ2-7; TRBD2 matches 8 bases. Germline lookup yields CDR1 SGHTA and CDR2 FQGNSA. Germline trimming cut 1 base from V and 1 base from J; bases unmatched to any gene: 6. The CDR3 covers 16 residues. The CDR3 DNA reads as TGTGCCAGCAGCTTAGGTCGCCAGCGGGGGTCCTACGAGCAGTACTTC. The encoded protein is CASSLGRQRGSYEQYF.

The chain joins TRBV10-1 to TRBJ2-1, with 7 bases that match TRBD2. The CDR3 loop spans 13 amino acids. V gave up 9 bases and J gave up 9 bases; unmatched junction bases: 11. CDR1 WNHNN and CDR2 SYGVQD come from the germline V gene (reference sequence). CDR3 protein: CARSRDYLSEQFF. The CDR3 DNA reads as TGCGCCAGGAGCAGGGACTACCTCTCTGAGCAGTTCTTC.

With respect to this clonotype: This may come from a read error, since a much larger clone is one base off. The V and J genes are TRBV20-1 and TRBJ2-1, with D unresolved. Germline values: CDR1 DFQATT, CDR2 SNEGSKA (reference sequence). The CDR3 has 12 residues. The CDR3 nucleotides are TGCAGGGCTAGGCCCTGGGACAATGAGCAGTTCTTC. As protein: CRARPWDNEQFF.